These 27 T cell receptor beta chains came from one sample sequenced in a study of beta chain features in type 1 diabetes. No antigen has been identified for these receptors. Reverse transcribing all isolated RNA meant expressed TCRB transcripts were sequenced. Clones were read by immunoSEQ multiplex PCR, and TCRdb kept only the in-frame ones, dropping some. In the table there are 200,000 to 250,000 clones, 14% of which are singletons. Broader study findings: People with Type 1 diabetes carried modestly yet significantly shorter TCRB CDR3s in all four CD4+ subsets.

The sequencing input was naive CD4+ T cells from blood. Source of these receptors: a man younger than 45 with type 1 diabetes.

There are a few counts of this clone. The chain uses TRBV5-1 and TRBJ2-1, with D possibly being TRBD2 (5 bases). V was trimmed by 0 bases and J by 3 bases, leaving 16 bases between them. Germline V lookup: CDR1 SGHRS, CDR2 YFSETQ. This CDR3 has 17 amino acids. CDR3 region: CASSLAGYGKVYNEQFF. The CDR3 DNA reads TGCGCCAGCAGCTTGGCCGGATACGGGAAGGTCTACAATGAGCAGTTCTTC.

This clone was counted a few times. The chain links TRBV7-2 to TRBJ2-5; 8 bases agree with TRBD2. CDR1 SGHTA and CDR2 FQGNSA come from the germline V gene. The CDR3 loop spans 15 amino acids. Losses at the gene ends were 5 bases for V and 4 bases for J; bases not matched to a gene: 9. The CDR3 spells CASSPSAGGPETQYF. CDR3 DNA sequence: TGTGCCAGCAGCCCATCGGCGGGAGGCCCAGAGACCCAGTACTTC.

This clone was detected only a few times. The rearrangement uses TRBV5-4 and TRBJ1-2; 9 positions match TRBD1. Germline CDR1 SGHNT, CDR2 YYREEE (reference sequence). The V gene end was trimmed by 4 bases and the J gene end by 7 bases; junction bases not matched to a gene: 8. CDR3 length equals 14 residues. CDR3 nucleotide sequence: TGTGCCAGCAGCGCCTCCGGGACAGGGTTTGGCTACACCTTC. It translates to CASSASGTGFGYTF.

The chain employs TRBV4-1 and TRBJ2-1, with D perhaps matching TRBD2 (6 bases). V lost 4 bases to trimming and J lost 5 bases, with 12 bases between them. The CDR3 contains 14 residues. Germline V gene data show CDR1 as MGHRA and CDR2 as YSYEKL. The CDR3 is CASSRPGEDNEQFF. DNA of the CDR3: TGCGCCAGCAGCCGCCCCGGGGAGGACAATGAGCAGTTCTTC.

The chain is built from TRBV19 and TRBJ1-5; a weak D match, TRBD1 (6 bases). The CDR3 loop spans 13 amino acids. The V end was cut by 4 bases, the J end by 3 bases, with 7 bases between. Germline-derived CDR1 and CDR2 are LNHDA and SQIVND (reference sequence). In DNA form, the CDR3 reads TGTGCCAGTAGTAGGGACATCAATCAGCCCCAGCATTTT. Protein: CASSRDINQPQHF.

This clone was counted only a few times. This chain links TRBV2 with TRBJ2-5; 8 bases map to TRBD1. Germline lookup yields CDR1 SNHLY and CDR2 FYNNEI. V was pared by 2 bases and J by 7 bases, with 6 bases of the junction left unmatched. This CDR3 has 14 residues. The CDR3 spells CASSENRGRGTQYF. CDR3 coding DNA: TGTGCCAGCAGTGAAAACAGGGGGAGAGGGACCCAGTACTTC.

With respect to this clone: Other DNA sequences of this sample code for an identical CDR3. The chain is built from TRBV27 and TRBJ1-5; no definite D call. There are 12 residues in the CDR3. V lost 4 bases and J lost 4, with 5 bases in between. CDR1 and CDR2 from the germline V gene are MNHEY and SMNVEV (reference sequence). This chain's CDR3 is CASSSLNQPQHF. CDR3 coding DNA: TGTGCCAGCAGTTCCCTTAATCAGCCCCAGCATTTT.

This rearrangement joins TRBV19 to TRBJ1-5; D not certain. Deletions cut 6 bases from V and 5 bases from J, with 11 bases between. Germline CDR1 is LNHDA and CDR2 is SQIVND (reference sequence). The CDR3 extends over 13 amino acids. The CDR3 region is CASSPTEDQPQHF. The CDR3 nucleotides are TGTGCCAGTAGCCCGACTGAGGATCAGCCCCAGCATTTT.

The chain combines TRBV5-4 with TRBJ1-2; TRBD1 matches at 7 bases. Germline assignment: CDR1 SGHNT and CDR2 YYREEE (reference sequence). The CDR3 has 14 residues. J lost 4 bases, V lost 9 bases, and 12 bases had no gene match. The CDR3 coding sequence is TGTGCCATGCAACAGGGGCAGAACACCTATGGCTACACCTTC. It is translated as CAMQQGQNTYGYTF. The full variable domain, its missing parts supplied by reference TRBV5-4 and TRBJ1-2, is ETGVTQSPTHLIKTRGQQVTLRCSSQSGHNTVSWYQQALGQGPQFIFQYYREEENGRGNFPPRFSGLQFPNYSSELNVNALELDDSALYLCAMQQGQNTYGYTFGSGTRLTVV.

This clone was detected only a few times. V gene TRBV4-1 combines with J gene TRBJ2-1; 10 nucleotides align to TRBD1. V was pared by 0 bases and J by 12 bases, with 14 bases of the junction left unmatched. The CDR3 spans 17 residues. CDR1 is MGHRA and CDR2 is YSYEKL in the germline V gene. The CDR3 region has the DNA TGCGCCAGCAGCCAAGATGGGGGGACAGGGGAGGTTCATGGGCAGTTCTTC. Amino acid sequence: CASSQDGGTGEVHGQFF.

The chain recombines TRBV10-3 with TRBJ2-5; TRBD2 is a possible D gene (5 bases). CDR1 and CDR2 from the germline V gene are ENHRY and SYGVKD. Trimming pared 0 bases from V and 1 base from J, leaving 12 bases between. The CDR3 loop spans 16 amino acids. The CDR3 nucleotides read TGTGCCATCAGTGAGTCGAGGACTGGTACCCAAGAGACCCAGTACTTC. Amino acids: CAISESRTGTQETQYF.

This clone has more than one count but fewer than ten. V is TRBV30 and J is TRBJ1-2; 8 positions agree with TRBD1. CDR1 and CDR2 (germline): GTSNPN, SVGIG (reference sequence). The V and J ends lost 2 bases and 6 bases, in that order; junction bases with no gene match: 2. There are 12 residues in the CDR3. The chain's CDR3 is CAWSLQGDGYTF. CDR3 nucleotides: TGTGCCTGGAGTTTACAGGGGGATGGCTACACCTTC. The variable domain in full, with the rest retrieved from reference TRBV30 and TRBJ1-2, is SQTIHQWPATLVQPVGSPLSLECTVEGTSNPNLYWYRQAAGRGLQLLFYSVGIGQISSEVPQNLSASRPQDRQFILSSKKLLLSDSGFYLCAWSLQGDGYTFGSGTRLTVV.

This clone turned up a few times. In DNA form, the CDR3 reads TGTGCCAGCAGTGCGGACAGGGGCTCCTACAATGAGCAGTTCTTC. It yields the protein CASSADRGSYNEQFF. The chain has TRBV2 and TRBJ2-1; 9 nucleotides line up with TRBD1. CDR1 SNHLY and CDR2 FYNNEI come from the germline V gene. V was pared by 4 bases and J by 0 bases, with 1 base of the junction left unmatched. CDR3 length equals 15 residues. The variable domain in full, completed from reference TRBV2 and TRBJ2-1, reads EPEVTQTPSHQVTQMGQEVILRCVPISNHLYFYWYRQILGQKVEFLVSFYNNEISEKSEIFDDQFSVERPDGSNFTLKIRSTKLEDSAMYFCASSADRGSYNEQFFGPGTRLTVL.

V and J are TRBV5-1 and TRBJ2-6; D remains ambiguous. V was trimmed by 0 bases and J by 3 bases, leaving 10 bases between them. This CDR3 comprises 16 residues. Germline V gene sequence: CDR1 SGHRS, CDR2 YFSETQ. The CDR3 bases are TGCGCCAGCAGCTTGGAGCCGTCCGGTGGGGCCAACGTCCTGACTTTC. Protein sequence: CASSLEPSGGANVLTF.

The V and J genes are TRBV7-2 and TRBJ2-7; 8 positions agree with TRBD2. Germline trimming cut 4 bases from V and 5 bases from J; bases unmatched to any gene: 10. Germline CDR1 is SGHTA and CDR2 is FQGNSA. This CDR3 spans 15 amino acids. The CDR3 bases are TGTGCCAGCAGCTGGGTGGCGGGGGGTGGCCACGAGCAGTACTTC. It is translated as CASSWVAGGGHEQYF.

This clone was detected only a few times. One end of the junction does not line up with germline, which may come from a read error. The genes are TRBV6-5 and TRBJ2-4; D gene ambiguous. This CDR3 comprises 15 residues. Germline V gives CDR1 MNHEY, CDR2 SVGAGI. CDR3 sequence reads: CASGLTTDAKTIQYF. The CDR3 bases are TGTGCCAGCGGCCTTACAACAGATGCTAAAACCATTCAGTACTTC.

The CDR3 bases are TGTGCCAGCAGCGTAGCTAGTATGGGGCAGGGTATAAACGAGCAGTACTTC. Encoded protein: CASSVASMGQGINEQYF. This chain joins TRBV9 and TRBJ2-7, with D tentatively TRBD1 (5 bases). The V gene's germline CDR1 is SGDLS and CDR2 YYNGEE. V shed 0 bases and J shed 5 bases, with 21 bases lying between them. The CDR3 extends over 17 amino acids. The complete variable domain, with remaining parts taken from reference TRBV9 and TRBJ2-7, reads DSGVTQTPKHLITATGQRVTLRCSPRSGDLSVYWYQQSLDQGLQFLIQYYNGEERAKGNILERFSAQQFPDLHSELNLSSLELGDSALYFCASSVASMGQGINEQYFGPGTRLTVT.

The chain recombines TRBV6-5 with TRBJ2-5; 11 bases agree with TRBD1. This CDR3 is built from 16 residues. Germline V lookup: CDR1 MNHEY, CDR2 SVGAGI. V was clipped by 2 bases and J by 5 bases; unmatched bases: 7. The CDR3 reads CASSYLGTGGVETQYF. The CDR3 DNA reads TGTGCCAGCAGTTACCTGGGGACAGGGGGTGTTGAGACCCAGTACTTC.

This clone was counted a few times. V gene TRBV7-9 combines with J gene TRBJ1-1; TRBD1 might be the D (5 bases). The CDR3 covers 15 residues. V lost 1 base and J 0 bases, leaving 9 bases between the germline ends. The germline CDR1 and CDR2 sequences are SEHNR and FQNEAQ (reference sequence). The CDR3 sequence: CASSLGAGMNTEAFF. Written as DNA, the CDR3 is TGTGCCAGCAGCTTAGGGGCAGGGATGAACACTGAAGCTTTCTTT.

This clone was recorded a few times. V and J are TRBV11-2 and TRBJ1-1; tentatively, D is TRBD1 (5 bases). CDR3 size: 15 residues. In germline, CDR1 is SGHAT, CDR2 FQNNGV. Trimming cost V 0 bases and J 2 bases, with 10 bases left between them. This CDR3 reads CASSLEGGTNTEAFF. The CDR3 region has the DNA TGTGCCAGCAGCTTAGAGGGGGGGACTAACACTGAAGCTTTCTTT.

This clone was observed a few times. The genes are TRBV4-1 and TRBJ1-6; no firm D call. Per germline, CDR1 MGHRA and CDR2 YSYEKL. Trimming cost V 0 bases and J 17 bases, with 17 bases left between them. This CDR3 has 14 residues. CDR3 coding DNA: TGCGCCAGCAGCCAAGATATTTCGGCGCGGGGATTCCACTTT. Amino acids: CASSQDISARGFHF.

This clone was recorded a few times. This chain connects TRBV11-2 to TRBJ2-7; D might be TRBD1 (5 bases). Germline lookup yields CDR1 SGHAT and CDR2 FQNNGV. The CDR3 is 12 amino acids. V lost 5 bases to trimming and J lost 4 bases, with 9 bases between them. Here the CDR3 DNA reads TGTGCCAGCAGCCCGACAGATTACGAGCAGTACTTC. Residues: CASSPTDYEQYF.

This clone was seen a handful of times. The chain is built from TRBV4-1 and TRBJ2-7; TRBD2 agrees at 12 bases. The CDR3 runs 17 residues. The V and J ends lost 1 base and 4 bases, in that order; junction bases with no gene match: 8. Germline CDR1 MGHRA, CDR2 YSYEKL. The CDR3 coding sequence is TGCGCCAGCAGCCAAGGGACTAGCGGGATCCCAGGGTACGAGCAGTACTTC. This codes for CASSQGTSGIPGYEQYF.

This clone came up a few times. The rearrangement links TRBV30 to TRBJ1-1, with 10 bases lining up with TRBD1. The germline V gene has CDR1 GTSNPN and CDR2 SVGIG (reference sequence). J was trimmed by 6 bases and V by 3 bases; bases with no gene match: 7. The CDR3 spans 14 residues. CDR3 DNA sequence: TGTGCCTGGAGCCCGGACAGGGGGGTTTCTGAAGCTTTCTTT. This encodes CAWSPDRGVSEAFF.

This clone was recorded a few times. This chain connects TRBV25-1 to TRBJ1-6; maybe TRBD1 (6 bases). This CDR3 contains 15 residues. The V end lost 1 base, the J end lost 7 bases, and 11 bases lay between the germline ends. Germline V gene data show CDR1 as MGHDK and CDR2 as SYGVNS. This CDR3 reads CASSELWTANSPLHF. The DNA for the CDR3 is TGTGCCAGCAGTGAATTATGGACAGCAAATTCACCCCTCCACTTT.

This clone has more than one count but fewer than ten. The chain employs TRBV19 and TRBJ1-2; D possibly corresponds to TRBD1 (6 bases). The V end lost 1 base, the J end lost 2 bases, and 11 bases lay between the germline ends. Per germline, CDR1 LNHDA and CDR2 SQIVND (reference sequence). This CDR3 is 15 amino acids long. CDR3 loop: CASSIAGQRNYGYTF. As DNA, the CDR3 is TGTGCCAGTAGTATAGCCGGACAGCGCAACTATGGCTACACCTTC.

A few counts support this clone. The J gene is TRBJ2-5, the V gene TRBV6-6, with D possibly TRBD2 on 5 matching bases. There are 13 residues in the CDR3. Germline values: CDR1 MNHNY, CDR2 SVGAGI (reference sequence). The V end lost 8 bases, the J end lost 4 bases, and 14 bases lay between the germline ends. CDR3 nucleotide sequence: TGTGCCAGCTCGACGAGGGTACGAGAGACCCAGTACTTC. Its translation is CASSTRVRETQYF.